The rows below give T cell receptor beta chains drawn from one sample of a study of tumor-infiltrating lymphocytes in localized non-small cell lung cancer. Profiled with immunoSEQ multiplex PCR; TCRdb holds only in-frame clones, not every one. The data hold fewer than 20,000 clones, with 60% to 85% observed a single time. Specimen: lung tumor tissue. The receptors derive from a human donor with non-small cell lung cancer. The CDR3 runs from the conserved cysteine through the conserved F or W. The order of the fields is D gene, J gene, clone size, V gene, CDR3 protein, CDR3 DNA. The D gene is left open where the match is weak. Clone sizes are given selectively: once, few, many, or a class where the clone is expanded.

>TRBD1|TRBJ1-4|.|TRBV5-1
CASSYRQGVGEKLFF
TGCGCCAGCAGCTATCGACAGGGGGTAGGAGAAAAACTGTTTTTT
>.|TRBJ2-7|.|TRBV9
CASSAPNRENEQYF
TGTGCCAGCAGCGCTCCCAACAGGGAGAACGAGCAGTACTTC
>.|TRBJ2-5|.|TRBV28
CASSFARAAGETQYF
TGTGCCAGCAGTTTTGCTCGGGCCGCCGGGGAGACCCAGTACTTC
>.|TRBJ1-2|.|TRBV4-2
CASSLEQGGNYGYTF
TGTGCCAGCAGCCTGGAACAGGGAGGGAACTATGGCTACACCTTC
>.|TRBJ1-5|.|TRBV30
CAWSQDELTQPQHF
TGTGCCTGGAGCCAAGACGAGTTGACTCAGCCCCAGCATTTT
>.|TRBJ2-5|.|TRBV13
CASSVRRQETQYF
TGTGCCAGCAGCGTAAGACGGCAAGAGACCCAGTACTTC
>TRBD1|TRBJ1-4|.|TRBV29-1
CSADRGREKLFF
TGCAGCGCCGACAGGGGGCGCGAAAAACTGTTTTTT
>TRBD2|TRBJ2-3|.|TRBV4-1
CASSLEGGADTQYF
TGCGCCAGCAGCCTGGAGGGAGGGGCAGATACGCAGTATTTT
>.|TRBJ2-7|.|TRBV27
CASSLEYRSGEQYF
TGTGCCAGCAGTTTAGAGTATCGGTCGGGTGAGCAGTACTTC
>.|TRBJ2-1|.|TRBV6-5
CASGSSYNEQFF
TGTGCCAGCGGCAGCTCCTACAATGAGCAGTTCTTC
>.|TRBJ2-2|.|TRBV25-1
CASHASAGELFF
TGTGCCAGTCATGCTAGTGCCGGGGAGCTGTTTTTT
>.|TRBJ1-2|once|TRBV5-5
CASSNEDGYTF
TGTGCCAGCAGCAATGAGGATGGCTACACCTTC
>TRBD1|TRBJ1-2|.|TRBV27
CASSGDRGAYGYTF
TGTGCCAGCAGTGGGGACAGGGGGGCCTATGGCTACACCTTC
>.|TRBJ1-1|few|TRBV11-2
CASSLNAREAFF
TGTGCCAGCAGCCTCAACGCTCGTGAAGCTTTCTTT
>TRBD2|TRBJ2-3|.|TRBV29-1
CSVEGLLAGFTDTQYF
TGCAGCGTTGAAGGGTTGCTAGCGGGATTCACAGATACGCAGTATTTT
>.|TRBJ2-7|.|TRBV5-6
CASTKGLIAYEQYF
TGTGCCAGCACCAAGGGTCTCATAGCCTACGAGCAGTACTTC
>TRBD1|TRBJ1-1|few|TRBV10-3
CAISDRQGAAEAFF
TGTGCCATCAGTGATAGGCAGGGGGCCGCTGAAGCTTTCTTT
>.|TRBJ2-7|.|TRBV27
CASSLKGRAYEQYF
TGTGCCAGCAGTTTAAAAGGTCGAGCCTACGAGCAGTACTTC
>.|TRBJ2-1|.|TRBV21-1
CASSPRDRESGCNEQFF
TGTGCCAGCAGCCCCCGGGACAGGGAGTCAGGGTGTAATGAGCAGTTCTTC
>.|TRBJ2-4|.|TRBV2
CASTTTSNIQYF
TGTGCCAGCACTACAACATCGAACATTCAGTACTTC
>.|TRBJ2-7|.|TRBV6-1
CASMGRSAGYYEQYF
TGTGCCAGCATGGGGAGGTCAGCGGGCTACTACGAGCAGTACTTC
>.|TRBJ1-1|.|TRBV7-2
CASSADSGVRTEAFF
TGTGCCAGCAGCGCTGACTCCGGGGTAAGGACTGAAGCTTTCTTT
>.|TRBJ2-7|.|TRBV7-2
CASSLGGTAGSYEQYF
TGTGCCAGCAGCCTCGGTGGGACAGCGGGCTCCTACGAGCAGTACTTC
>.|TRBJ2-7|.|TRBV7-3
CARVGGASPYEQYF
TGTGCCAGGGTGGGGGGGGCGAGCCCCTACGAGCAGTACTTC
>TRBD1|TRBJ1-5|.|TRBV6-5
CASSYGGTGLNQPQHF
TGTGCCAGCAGTTACGGGGGGACAGGGTTGAATCAGCCCCAGCATTTT
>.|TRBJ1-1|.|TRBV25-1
CASRGAEAFF
TGTGCCAGCAGAGGGGCTGAAGCTTTCTTT
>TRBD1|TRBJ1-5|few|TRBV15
CATSSKWTGSQPQHF
TGTGCCACCAGCAGTAAATGGACAGGGAGTCAGCCCCAGCATTTT
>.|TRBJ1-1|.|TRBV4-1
CASKFSSWVNTEAFF
TGCGCCAGCAAGTTCTCCTCCTGGGTGAACACTGAAGCTTTCTTT
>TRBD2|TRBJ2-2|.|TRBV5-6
CASTGAGGPTGELFF
TGTGCCAGCACTGGAGCGGGAGGGCCAACCGGGGAGCTGTTTTTT
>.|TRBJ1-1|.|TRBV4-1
CASSQDRSGIAFF
TGCGCCAGCAGCCAAGATCGTTCGGGGATAGCTTTCTTT
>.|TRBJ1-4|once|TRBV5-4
CASSLGTGANEKLFF
TGTGCCAGCAGCTTGGGAACGGGTGCTAATGAAAAACTGTTTTTT
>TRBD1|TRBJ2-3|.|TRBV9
CASSPLGTATTDTQYF
TGTGCCAGCAGCCCCCTAGGGACAGCAACCACAGATACGCAGTATTTT
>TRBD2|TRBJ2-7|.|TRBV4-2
CASSQGTSGSGKNEQYF
TGTGCCAGCAGCCAGGGGACTAGCGGGAGCGGGAAGAACGAGCAGTACTTC
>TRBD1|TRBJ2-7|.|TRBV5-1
CASSLTRGRGVEQYF
TGCGCCAGCAGCTTGACCAGGGGGCGCGGTGTTGAGCAGTACTTC
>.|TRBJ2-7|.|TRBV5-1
CASSSQGPYEQYF
TGCGCCAGCAGCTCACAGGGACCCTACGAGCAGTACTTC
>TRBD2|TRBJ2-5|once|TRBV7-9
CASSSARGGRETQYF
TGTGCCAGCAGCTCGGCCCGGGGGGGGAGAGAGACCCAGTACTTC
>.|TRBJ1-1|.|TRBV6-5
CASSYSQRADTEAFF
TGTGCCAGCAGTTACTCCCAGAGAGCGGACACTGAAGCTTTCTTT
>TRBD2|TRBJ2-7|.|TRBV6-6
CASSPSGTSYEQYF
TGTGCCAGCAGTCCCTCGGGGACTAGCTACGAGCAGTACTTC
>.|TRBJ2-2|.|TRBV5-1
CASSLALGGHGELFF
TGCGCCAGCAGCTTGGCCCTGGGGGGCCACGGGGAGCTGTTTTTT
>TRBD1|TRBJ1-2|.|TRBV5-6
CASSLTGEHGYTF
TGTGCCAGCAGCTTGACAGGGGAACATGGCTACACCTTC